This T cell receptor beta chain was found in a study of blood T cell repertoires in COVID-19. Study at large: Samples came from the United States, Italy and Spain, spanning acute and convalescent COVID-19. Sample material is recorded as cDNA or gDNA derived from T cells, B-cell-depleted T cells, or PBMCs.

Trimming took off 2 bases at V and 4 bases at J, with 11 bases between the two ends. The CDR3 spans 15 residues. CDR1 SGHVS and CDR2 FNYEAQ come from the germline V gene. As processed by the authors: For nucleated cells, counts were estimated from reference gene primer amplification. TCRdb's copy holds only in-frame clones and misses some; the assay was immunoSEQ multiplex PCR. V, J and clone size were drawn from that table, and D and trimming were deduced from the DNA. The data contain 300,000 to 400,000 clones, around nine tenths of them singletons. Sequencing was performed on peripheral blood. The receptor's source is a man between 50 and 59 years old with active or convalescent COVID-19. This chain links TRBV7-6 with TRBJ2-2, with D possibly TRBD1 on 6 matching bases. DNA for the CDR3: TGTGCCAGCAGCTTAAATGACAGGACCACCGGGGAGCTGTTTTTT. It codes for CASSLNDRTTGELFF.